These T cell receptor beta chains were read from a single sample in a study of blood T cells in healthy people across ages. TCRdb independently ran MiXCR on the 5' RACE reads; one entry per CDR3 protein. The sample lists more than 900,000 distinct CDR3 sequences, roughly 24% occurring once. The same data also went into a second study, on T cells of mothers and their children.

Sequenced sample: blood. Receptors were obtained from a girl aged 2 to 10 in good health. Both conserved end residues are part of each CDR3. Each record gives: clone size, D gene, CDR3 length, V gene, J gene, CDR3 protein, CDR3 DNA. D genes are given only for firm matches. Clone size appears in some rows only: once, few, many, or a class for an expanded clone.

-,TRBD1,15,TRBV5-1,TRBJ2-3,CASSLEGQGPSTQYF,TGCGCCAGCAGCTTGGAAGGACAGGGCCCCAGCACGCAGTATTTT
-,-,14,TRBV18,TRBJ1-5,CASSPTDSDQPQHF,TGTGCCAGCTCACCCACGGACAGTGATCAGCCCCAGCATTTT
-,-,15,TRBV4-3,TRBJ2-1,CASSQVHGVWDEQFF,TGCGCCAGCAGCCAAGTCCACGGGGTTTGGGATGAGCAGTTCTTC
few,-,15,TRBV20-1,TRBJ1-6,CSARAEESYNSPLHF,TGCAGTGCTAGAGCAGAGGAATCCTATAATTCACCCCTCCACTTT
-,-,15,TRBV4-1,TRBJ2-7,CASSQEASVYYEQYF,TGCGCCAGCAGCCAAGAGGCTAGCGTGTACTACGAGCAGTACTTC
few,-,14,TRBV7-9,TRBJ1-1,CASSLDWGNTEAFF,TGTGCCAGCAGCTTAGATTGGGGGAACACTGAAGCTTTCTTT
few,-,14,TRBV7-2,TRBJ2-5,CASSLEGQKLAQYF,TGTGCCAGCAGCTTAGAGGGCCAAAAGCTGGCCCAGTACTTC
many,-,14,TRBV5-6,TRBJ1-2,CASSFGTVNYGYTF,TGTGCCAGCAGCTTTGGAACAGTTAACTATGGCTACACCTTC
few,-,16,TRBV4-3,TRBJ1-2,CASSQDRGGSPYGYTF,TGCGCCAGCAGCCAAGATCGGGGTGGCTCTCCCTATGGCTACACCTTC
-,-,13,TRBV20-1,TRBJ1-1,CSARNGMNTEAFF,TGCAGTGCTAGAAATGGAATGAACACTGAAGCTTTCTTT
-,-,16,TRBV9,TRBJ2-5,CASSETYREEVETQYF,TGTGCCAGCAGCGAAACCTACAGGGAGGAGGTAGAGACCCAGTACTTC
few,TRBD1,15,TRBV29-1,TRBJ2-7,CSASVGGQGLYEQYF,TGCAGCGCCTCGGTAGGAGGACAGGGACTCTACGAGCAGTACTTC
few,TRBD2,14,TRBV29-1,TRBJ2-3,CSVRTSGITDTQYF,TGCAGCGTCCGGACTAGCGGAATCACAGATACGCAGTATTTT
-,-,15,TRBV21-1,TRBJ2-1,CASESSGGVGNEQFF,TGTGCCAGCGAGAGTAGTGGCGGGGTTGGGAATGAGCAGTTCTTC
few,-,17,TRBV28,TRBJ2-5,CASSLAPRGGTEETQYF,TGTGCCAGCAGTTTGGCCCCCCGAGGGGGAACCGAAGAGACCCAGTACTTC
-,-,13,TRBV7-2,TRBJ2-2,CASKGRTTGELFF,TGTGCCAGCAAGGGCCGAACCACCGGGGAGCTGTTTTTT
few,-,16,TRBV3-1,TRBJ2-4,CASSQDPGTAKNIQYF,TGTGCCAGCAGCCAAGACCCCGGGACAGCCAAAAACATTCAGTACTTC
few,-,14,TRBV6-2/TRBV6-3,TRBJ2-7,CASTRPDASYEQYF,TGTGCCAGCACCAGGCCAGATGCCTCCTACGAGCAGTACTTC